The 5 T cell receptor beta chains below all came from one sample that was sequenced in a study of T-cell reconstitution after alpha-beta-depleted transplantation in children (TCRdb year 2016). To prepare the library, PCR was applied. The sequencer listed for this sample is Illumina HiSeq 2500. TCR library preparation used molecular barcoding, with unique molecular identifiers applied to normalize quantification of the TCRbeta repertoire. TCRdb cleaned the public reads at Q25 with fastp, built clones with MiXCR and kept in-frame beta chains. One record per CDR3 amino acid sequence lists the most common genes and DNA. The sample includes about 400,000 distinct CDR3 sequences, with 20% observed a single time. The ten largest clones take up 3.5% to 4% of the sample. The sequencing used PBMCs from the stem cell graft donor, collected from the stem cell graft. The receptor set was obtained from a human donor who donated a stem cell graft to a child with acute myeloid leukemia.

This clonotype was recorded at least ten times. The genes are TRBV7-2 and TRBJ2-3, with D possibly being TRBD2 (5 bases). Germline V gene data show CDR1 as SGHTA and CDR2 as FQGNSA. The CDR3 extends over 17 amino acids. V was clipped by 1 base and J by 6 bases, with 20 bases between them. The CDR3 is CASSLVLGSSLRDTQYF. CDR3 sequence (DNA): TGTGCCAGCAGCTTAGTGCTTGGGAGTTCCCTGAGGGATACGCAGTATTTT.

This clonotype was counted ten times or more. The chain joins TRBV6-6 to TRBJ2-7, with D tentatively TRBD1 (6 bases). The V gene's germline CDR1 is MNHNY and CDR2 SVGAGI (reference sequence). Trimming shortened V by 1 base and J by 5 bases, and 9 bases separated the two germline ends. This CDR3 contains 13 residues. In DNA form, the CDR3 reads TGTGCCAGCAGTTACTTCAGGGGCCACGAGCAGTACTTC. It encodes CASSYFRGHEQYF.

This chain uses TRBV29-1 with TRBJ2-7; D remains unclear. The CDR3 covers 11 residues. The germline gives CDR1 SQVTM, CDR2 ANQGSEA. V gave up 1 base and J gave up 5 bases, with 6 bases separating them. CDR3 sequence reads: CSVEGPDEQYF. CDR3 nucleotides: TGCAGCGTTGAAGGACCTGACGAGCAGTACTTC.

This clonotype was found many times. The chain links TRBV20-1 to TRBJ2-1; 8 bases align to TRBD2. CDR3 size: 15 residues. V was pared by 3 bases and J by 3 bases, with 7 bases of the junction left unmatched. The germline V gene encodes CDR1 DFQATT and CDR2 SNEGSKA (reference sequence). The CDR3 sequence: CSASPPREGYNEQFF. In DNA, the CDR3 is TGCAGTGCTAGTCCCCCCCGGGAGGGCTACAATGAGCAGTTCTTC.

The V call is TRBV20-1, the J call TRBJ2-5; the match to TRBD2 covers 12 bases. CDR1 and CDR2 from the germline V gene are DFQATT and SNEGSKA (reference sequence). V gave up 6 bases and J gave up 4 bases; unmatched junction bases: 9. The CDR3 length is 15 residues. CDR3 nucleotides: TGCAGTGCGGACCATCCGGGACTAGCGGGAGAGACCCAGTACTTC. Its protein is CSADHPGLAGETQYF.